The next 26 T cell receptor beta chains were all read from a single sample in a study of T cells after yellow fever vaccination. Via MiXCR, TCRdb re-called the 5' RACE reads, giving one row per CDR3 protein. Seen here are about 320,000 distinct CDR3 sequences, roughly 10% observed once, and the top ten hold 3% to 4%. The source material was CD4+ T cells sorted from PBMCs, sampled 45 days after the yellow fever booster vaccination. These receptors were collected from a man between 18 and 29 years old who received the YFV17D yellow fever vaccine.

The CDR3 coding sequence is TGCAGCGTTGACGTGACAGTAGAGACCCAGTACTTC. Protein sequence: CSVDVTVETQYF. The chain has TRBV29-1 and TRBJ2-5; D perhaps matches TRBD1 (5 bases). Germline loops: CDR1 SQVTM, CDR2 ANQGSEA. Trimming shortened V by 3 bases and J by 4 bases, and 9 bases separated the two germline ends. The CDR3 covers 12 residues.

The CDR3 spells CAWTKGATDTQYF. CDR3 in DNA: TGTGCCTGGACCAAGGGGGCAACAGATACGCAGTATTTT. This chain links TRBV30 with TRBJ2-3; the match to TRBD1 covers 7 bases. The junction had 4 bases not matched to a gene; V was cut back by 4 bases and J by 3 bases. CDR3 length: 13 residues. CDR1 is GTSNPN and CDR2 is SVGIG in the germline V gene (reference sequence).

This clonotype has just a few counts. The chain carries TRBV7-8 and TRBJ1-1; tentatively, D is TRBD1 (6 bases). The CDR3 is made up of 16 amino acids. CDR1 SGHVS and CDR2 FQNEAQ come from the germline V gene. The germline V and J ends were trimmed by 5 bases and 0 bases, with 16 bases remaining between them. The CDR3, as DNA: TGTGCCAGCAGCGCCCATCAGGGGAAGCTGAACACTGAAGCTTTCTTT. Protein product: CASSAHQGKLNTEAFF. Filled out from reference TRBV7-8 and TRBJ1-1, the complete variable domain reads GAGVSQSPRYKVAKRGQDVALRCDPISGHVSLFWYQQALGQGPEFLTYFQNEAQLDKSGLPSDRFFAERPEGSVSTLKIQRTQQEDSAVYLCASSAHQGKLNTEAFFGQGTRLTVV.

In this sample, this clonotype turned up a few times. V gene TRBV4-1 combines with J gene TRBJ2-2; D perhaps matches TRBD1 (5 bases). The CDR3 extends over 19 amino acids. Germline values: CDR1 MGHRA, CDR2 YSYEKL. V lost 1 base to trimming and J lost 0 bases, with 18 bases between them. The CDR3 nucleotides read TGCGCCAGCAGCCAAGGACGTACAGGCTACACCTCGAACACCGGGGAGCTGTTTTTT. It is translated as CASSQGRTGYTSNTGELFF.

This rearrangement joins TRBV5-1 to TRBJ2-3; D is unresolved. Germline V lookup: CDR1 SGHRS, CDR2 YFSETQ. V dropped 0 bases and J dropped 7 bases, with 9 bases sitting between them. This CDR3 has 13 amino acids. CDR3 DNA: TGCGCCAGCAGCTTGGAGTTCCAGAATACGCAGTATTTT. It is translated as CASSLEFQNTQYF.

This clonotype was seen at least ten times. The chain employs TRBV12-3 or TRBV12-4 and TRBJ1-3, with D unclear. V gave up 8 bases and J gave up 3 bases, with 11 bases separating them. CDR3 length equals 13 residues. CDR3 nucleotides: TGTGCCAGCGGTCCTAACGGTGGAAACACCATATATTTT. The encoded protein is CASGPNGGNTIYF.

The chain carries TRBV6-6 and TRBJ1-5; TRBD1 matches 9 bases. The V gene's germline CDR1 is MNHNY and CDR2 SVGAGI (reference sequence). CDR3 length equals 17 residues. With V trimmed by 6 bases and J by 3 bases, 12 bases remained unmatched. CDR3 region: CASSQTKDRGYNQPQHF. The CDR3 bases are TGTGCCAGCAGCCAAACGAAGGACAGGGGCTACAATCAGCCCCAGCATTTT.

V usage is TRBV24-1 and J usage is TRBJ2-5; tentative D call: TRBD2 (6 bases). Germline V gene sequence: CDR1 KGHDR, CDR2 SFDVKD. Trimming removed 3 bases at V and 9 bases at J, with 19 bases between. This CDR3 region has 15 residues. The DNA for the CDR3 is TGTGCCACCAGTGATGGCGGACGGAACGGGGGACCCCAGTACTTC. Translating gives CATSDGGRNGGPQYF.

The genes are TRBV5-5 and TRBJ2-1, with a tentative D call TRBD1 (6 bases). This CDR3 region has 15 residues. Trimming removed 5 bases at V and 10 bases at J, with 22 bases between. Germline V gene sequence: CDR1 SGHKS, CDR2 YYEKEE (reference sequence). In nucleotides, the CDR3 is TGTGCCAGCAGACGCGTCTTAACCGGGACAAGAGAGCAGTTCTTC. Its translation is CASRRVLTGTREQFF.

This chain joins TRBV29-1 and TRBJ2-5, with 7 bases that match TRBD1. Germline loops: CDR1 SQVTM, CDR2 ANQGSEA. After removal of 7 bases from V and 4 bases from J, the junction contained 6 bases not matched to a gene. This CDR3 spans 12 amino acids. The CDR3 region is CSGANRGETQYF. DNA for the CDR3: TGCAGCGGAGCAAACAGGGGAGAGACCCAGTACTTC. The variable domain in full, completed from reference TRBV29-1 and TRBJ2-5, reads SAVISQKPSRDICQRGTSLTIQCQVDSQVTMMFWYRQQPGQSLTLIATANQGSEATYESGFVIDKFPISRPNLTFSTLTVSNMSPEDSSIYLCSGANRGETQYFGPGTRLLVL.

This sequence joins TRBV12-3 or TRBV12-4 and TRBJ1-4; D might be TRBD1 (5 bases). The CDR3 has 14 amino acids. The germline V and J ends were trimmed by 3 bases and 5 bases, with 10 bases remaining between them. CDR3 DNA sequence: TGTGCCAGCAGTTTGTGGGGGTCCAATGAAAAACTGTTTTTT. Translation: CASSLWGSNEKLFF.

The chain couples TRBV10-3 to TRBJ1-2; 7 bases line up with TRBD1. Germline V gene sequence: CDR1 ENHRY, CDR2 SYGVKD. J was trimmed by 1 base and V by 10 bases; bases with no gene match: 6. CDR3 size: 13 residues. The CDR3 DNA reads as TGTGCCAGCGGGACAGATAATAACTATGGCTACACCTTC. It encodes CASGTDNNYGYTF.

The V call is TRBV12-3 or TRBV12-4, the J call TRBJ1-1; no reliable D call. V gave up 8 bases and J gave up 5 bases, with 18 bases separating them. The CDR3 sequence is 14 residues long. The CDR3 region has the DNA TGTGCCAGCTTCCCGGGGAACCGGAGGACTGAAGCTTTCTTT. Translation gives CASFPGNRRTEAFF.

This clonotype showed up just a few times. The V and J genes are TRBV7-2 and TRBJ2-3; 9 bases are shared with TRBD2. CDR1 and CDR2 from the germline V gene are SGHTA and FQGNSA. There are 15 residues in the CDR3. Trimming at V came to 3 bases and at J to 4 bases, leaving 5 bases not matched to a gene. CDR3 in amino acids: CASSFPIAGADTQYF. The CDR3 DNA reads TGTGCCAGCAGCTTCCCCATAGCGGGGGCAGATACGCAGTATTTT.

V is TRBV7-2 and J is TRBJ2-3; the D is unclear. The CDR3 spans 16 residues. CDR1 is SGHTA, CDR2 FQGNSA, per germline. Trimming removed 1 base at V and 1 base at J, with 12 bases between. The CDR3: CASSLDRAPGTDTQYF. The CDR3, as DNA: TGTGCCAGCAGCTTAGACCGGGCACCAGGCACAGATACGCAGTATTTT. The variable domain in full, completed from reference TRBV7-2 and TRBJ2-3, reads GAGVSQSPSNKVTEKGKDVELRCDPISGHTALYWYRQSLGQGLEFLIYFQGNSAPDKSGLPSDRFSAERTGGSVSTLTIQRTQQEDSAVYLCASSLDRAPGTDTQYFGPGTRLTVL.

The gene calls are TRBV5-4 and TRBJ2-3, with TRBD1 identical over 9 bases. Trimming removed 1 base from V and 4 bases from J; junction bases left unmatched: 7. This CDR3 region has 16 residues. Germline CDR1 and CDR2: SGHNT and YYREEE (reference sequence). The CDR3 sequence: CASSLPPGQGADTQYF. The CDR3 region has the DNA TGTGCCAGCAGCTTGCCTCCGGGACAGGGTGCAGATACGCAGTATTTT.

This chain uses TRBV29-1 with TRBJ2-2; the match to TRBD2 covers 12 bases. CDR3 length: 15 amino acids. Trimming at V came to 6 bases and at J to 5 bases, leaving 7 bases not matched to a gene. The V gene's germline CDR1 is SQVTM and CDR2 ANQGSEA. The CDR3, as DNA: TGCAGCGTGGGGACTAGCGGGCCGAGGACCGGGGAGCTGTTTTTT. Amino acids: CSVGTSGPRTGELFF.

This clonotype was counted ten times or more. This chain uses TRBV19 with TRBJ2-2; 7 bases fit TRBD1. Germline V lookup: CDR1 LNHDA, CDR2 SQIVND (reference sequence). V lost 5 bases, J lost 9 bases, and 6 bases stayed unmatched. The CDR3 totals 13 residues. Here the CDR3 DNA reads TGTGCCAGTAGTCCGGCGGACAGGCGGGAGCTGTTTTTT. This codes for CASSPADRRELFF.

CDR3 amino acids: CASSIWRGYNEQFF. CDR3 DNA sequence: TGTGCCAGCAGTATTTGGCGGGGGTACAATGAGCAGTTCTTC. The chain has TRBV12-3 or TRBV12-4 and TRBJ2-1, with 7 positions matching TRBD2. The CDR3 consists of 14 residues. With V trimmed by 5 bases and J by 4 bases, 5 bases remained unmatched.

CDR3 loop: CASSVWGTEAFF. The CDR3 bases are TGTGCCAGCTCAGTCTGGGGCACTGAAGCTTTCTTT. The chain uses TRBV18 and TRBJ1-1; no reliable D call. The germline V gene has CDR1 KGHSH and CDR2 LQKENI. The CDR3 is 12 residues long. V lost 5 bases to trimming and J lost 4 bases, with 8 bases between them.

In its sample, this clonotype was seen a few times. CDR3 DNA sequence: TGTGCCAGCTCACCAGGGTCGAAGGGAGAGACCCAGTACTTC. As protein: CASSPGSKGETQYF. This sequence joins TRBV18 and TRBJ2-5; D ambiguous. With 2 bases removed from V and 4 bases from J, the gap between germline ends came to 11 bases. CDR1 and CDR2 from the germline V gene are KGHSH and LQKENI. The CDR3 extends over 14 amino acids.

The chain joins TRBV6-5 to TRBJ1-3; D gene ambiguous. The CDR3 spans 15 residues. Trimming shortened V by 2 bases and J by 2 bases, and 10 bases separated the two germline ends. Germline V lookup: CDR1 MNHEY, CDR2 SVGAGI. DNA of the CDR3: TGTGCCAGCAGTTACACCGCAGGCACTGGAAACACCATATATTTT. This encodes CASSYTAGTGNTIYF.

The chain has TRBV7-9 and TRBJ2-3, with D possibly being TRBD1 (5 bases). CDR1 SEHNR and CDR2 FQNEAQ come from the germline V gene (reference sequence). Trimming took 1 base from V and 6 from J, leaving 11 bases between them. The CDR3 consists of 14 residues. The CDR3 DNA reads as TGTGCCAGCAGCTTAGGCGGCAACAGGGATACGCAGTATTTT. This translates into CASSLGGNRDTQYF. Full variable domain (rest looked up from reference TRBV7-9 and TRBJ2-3): DTGVSQNPRHKITKRGQNVTFRCDPISEHNRLYWYRQTLGQGPEFLTYFQNEAQLEKSRLLSDRFSAERPKGSFSTLEIQRTEQGDSAMYLCASSLGGNRDTQYFGPGTRLTVL.

This clonotype was found a few times. The chain employs TRBV24-1 and TRBJ2-3; 7 positions match TRBD2. The CDR3 totals 15 residues. CDR1 and CDR2 from the germline V gene are KGHDR and SFDVKD. Trimming cost V 4 bases and J 1 base; bases outside gene matches: 4. Here the CDR3 reads CATSEAGFGTDTQYF. The CDR3 DNA follows: TGTGCCACCAGTGAAGCGGGGTTTGGCACAGATACGCAGTATTTT.

This chain connects TRBV18 to TRBJ1-6, with D tentatively TRBD1 (6 bases). The CDR3 extends over 15 amino acids. Germline CDR1 KGHSH, CDR2 LQKENI. The V gene lost 4 bases and the J gene lost 7 bases, with 14 bases spanning the gap. CDR3 amino acids: CASSQTGHPNSPLHF. Here the CDR3 DNA reads TGTGCCAGCTCACAAACGGGACACCCAAATTCACCCCTCCACTTT.

The rearrangement joins TRBV3-1 to TRBJ2-3; 10 positions match TRBD2. The V gene end was trimmed by 0 bases and the J gene end by 2 bases; junction bases not matched to a gene: 8. Germline-derived CDR1 and CDR2 are LGHDT and YNNKEL (reference sequence). The CDR3 spans 18 residues. This CDR3 is CASSQELAGRPYTDTQYF. The CDR3 DNA reads TGTGCCAGCAGCCAAGAACTAGCGGGGAGACCTTACACAGATACGCAGTATTTT.